The clone carrying this TCR beta chain showed up just once. No antigen is known for it. Deletions cut 3 bases from V and 5 bases from J, with 10 bases between. Germline CDR1 SGHDN, CDR2 FVKESK. The CDR3 totals 13 residues. The data stem from a study of T cells in narcolepsy. The protocol was immunoSEQ multiplex PCR, while the TCRdb copy is restricted to in-frame clones and leaves out a portion. The table records around 31,000 clones, around 80% of them present only once. General study points: Healthy controls reportedly lacked the autoreactive clonotypes serially found in patients' blood.

The gene calls are TRBV14 and TRBJ1-1, with D uncertain. This receptor was obtained from a human donor with narcolepsy. The sample taken for sequencing was CD45RA- memory CD4+ T cells from PBMCs. The CDR3 spells CASSQEMWTEAFF. The DNA of the CDR3 is TGTGCCAGCAGCCAGGAAATGTGGACTGAAGCTTTCTTT.